This entry concerns a single TCR beta chain. CDR1 is KGHSH and CDR2 is LQKENI in the germline V gene. The CDR3 loop spans 15 amino acids. V trimming: 4 bases; J trimming: 4 bases; junction bases outside the gene matches: 8. Produced via immunoSEQ multiplex PCR; TCRdb's table is partial and in-frame only. The data hold around 190,000 clones, with around 84% observed a single time. The data originate from a study of blood T cell repertoires in COVID-19. The sample was peripheral blood. This TCR was sampled from a human donor in a cohort sampled during active COVID-19. This rearrangement joins TRBV18 to TRBJ2-7, with TRBD2 matching 9 bases. CDR3 sequence reads: CASSQTGTSTYEQYF. The CDR3 coding sequence is TGTGCCAGCTCACAAACCGGGACTAGCACATACGAGCAGTACTTC.